This T cell receptor (beta chain) was recorded in a study of response to subunit inactivated influenza vaccine. TCRdb redid the calling of the RT-PCR reads with MiXCR, one entry per CDR3 protein. The table records around 760,000 distinct CDR3 sequences, approximately 15% of them present only once. This specimen was PBMCs from blood, taken around two weeks before vaccination. The TCR was taken from a man aged 45 to 65 who received an inactivated influenza vaccine.

CDR3 loop: CASSYLFGDGAKPLVAFF. The CDR3 DNA follows: TGTGCCAGCAGTTACCTATTCGGGGACGGAGCGAAGCCACTCGTAGCTTTCTTT. The rearrangement uses TRBV28 and TRBJ1-1, with D perhaps TRBD1 (5 bases). V was pared by 4 bases and J by 10 bases, with 31 bases between. CDR3 length: 18 amino acids. The germline V gene has CDR1 MDHEN and CDR2 SYDVKM.